What follows are 18 T cell receptor beta chains derived from one specimen sequenced in a study of technical replicates of blood from a handful of donors. TCRdb's copy holds only in-frame clones and misses some; the assay was immunoSEQ multiplex PCR. This sample yields around 84,000 clones, of which roughly 98% are seen a single time; around 0.15% belongs to the top ten. Input material: T cells isolated from PBMCs. These receptors all come from a human donor in good health.

This sequence joins TRBV7-9 and TRBJ2-3; no definite D call. This CDR3 region has 16 residues. V was clipped by 1 base and J by 0 bases, with 11 bases between them. CDR1 SEHNR and CDR2 FQNEAQ come from the germline V gene (reference sequence). CDR3 in DNA: TGTGCCAGCAGCTTAGTATCGGGTAGGAGCACAGATACGCAGTATTTT. This sequence encodes CASSLVSGRSTDTQYF. Combining the CDR3 with reference TRBV7-9 and TRBJ2-3 gives the whole variable domain DTGVSQNPRHKITKRGQNVTFRCDPISEHNRLYWYRQTLGQGPEFLTYFQNEAQLEKSRLLSDRFSAERPKGSFSTLEIQRTEQGDSAMYLCASSLVSGRSTDTQYFGPGTRLTVL.

The gene calls are TRBV6-5 and TRBJ2-7, with 8 bases fitting TRBD1. Germline V gene sequence: CDR1 MNHEY, CDR2 SVGAGI. The V segment lost 2 bases and the J segment 6 bases; nucleotides outside the gene matches: 6. CDR3 length: 14 residues. Here the CDR3 DNA reads TGTGCCAGCAGTTACAGCGGACAGGGAGGCGAGCAGTACTTC. Amino acid sequence: CASSYSGQGGEQYF.

The chain links TRBV7-9 to TRBJ2-7; 13 bases agree with TRBD2. In germline, CDR1 is SEHNR, CDR2 FQNEAQ (reference sequence). The CDR3 is made up of 14 amino acids. J gave up 7 bases and V 5 bases, and 5 bases lay outside the gene matches. DNA of the CDR3: TGTGCCAGCAGCGGAGGGACTAGCGGGAATGAGCAGTACTTC. It codes for CASSGGTSGNEQYF.

The chain joins TRBV19 to TRBJ2-7, with D perhaps TRBD2 (5 bases). Trimming pared 4 bases from V and 0 bases from J, leaving 16 bases between. This CDR3 comprises 16 residues. Germline lookup yields CDR1 LNHDA and CDR2 SQIVND (reference sequence). CDR3 in amino acids: CASSNYPRGNSYEQYF. DNA of the CDR3: TGTGCCAGTAGTAATTACCCTAGAGGGAACTCCTACGAGCAGTACTTC.

The chain has TRBV28 and TRBJ2-7; D possibly corresponds to TRBD2 (6 bases). V lost 3 bases, J lost 1 base, and 13 bases lay in between. The CDR3 consists of 15 residues. CDR1 and CDR2 (germline): MDHEN, SYDVKM. The CDR3 sequence is CASSFEVAGSYEQYF. The DNA for the CDR3 is TGTGCCAGCAGTTTTGAAGTCGCGGGATCCTACGAGCAGTACTTC.

The chain uses TRBV18 and TRBJ2-5; maybe TRBD2 (6 bases). V gave up 1 base and J gave up 4 bases, with 13 bases separating them. The germline V gene has CDR1 KGHSH and CDR2 LQKENI. The CDR3 covers 15 residues. The CDR3, as DNA: TGTGCCAGCTCACCACTGGGGGGAAGCGGAGAGACCCAGTACTTC. It is translated as CASSPLGGSGETQYF.

J is TRBJ2-1 and V is TRBV28, with a possible D match to TRBD1 (7 bases). Germline CDR1 MDHEN, CDR2 SYDVKM. The CDR3 has 17 residues. Trimming stripped 6 bases from V and 6 bases from J, with 24 bases between. The CDR3 protein is CASSPDRAAEGGNEQFF. In DNA, the CDR3 is TGTGCCAGCAGCCCCGACAGGGCGGCGGAGGGGGGCAATGAGCAGTTCTTC.

This sequence joins TRBV15 and TRBJ2-5, with D maybe TRBD2 (5 bases). V was trimmed by 5 bases and J by 2 bases, leaving 15 bases between them. The germline gives CDR1 LNHNV, CDR2 YYDKDF (reference sequence). The CDR3 is 15 amino acids. The CDR3, as DNA: TGTGCCACCAGCCCGGCGAGGGCAGCTCAAGAGACCCAGTACTTC. Its translation is CATSPARAAQETQYF.

V usage is TRBV4-1 and J usage is TRBJ2-7; D gene uncertain. The germline V gene encodes CDR1 MGHRA and CDR2 YSYEKL. Between the trimmed V and J ends, which lost 0 bases and 0 bases, there was a span of 6 bases. The CDR3 extends over 14 amino acids. CDR3 sequence reads: CASSQERSSYEQYF. CDR3 in DNA: TGCGCCAGCAGCCAAGAAAGGAGCTCCTACGAGCAGTACTTC.

The gene calls are TRBV19 and TRBJ2-6; 7 bases fit TRBD1. This CDR3 spans 16 amino acids. Germline V gives CDR1 LNHDA, CDR2 SQIVND (reference sequence). V gave up 5 bases and J gave up 8 bases; unmatched junction bases: 12. CDR3 sequence reads: CASSGLRQGGTNVLTF. CDR3 sequence (DNA): TGTGCCAGTAGTGGCCTACGACAGGGTGGAACCAACGTCCTGACTTTC.

The chain combines TRBV30 with TRBJ2-3; 8 nucleotides agree with TRBD1. The trim removed 5 bases at V and 3 bases at J, leaving 4 bases unmatched. Germline-derived CDR1 and CDR2 are GTSNPN and SVGIG (reference sequence). There are 13 residues in the CDR3. CDR3 nucleotide sequence: TGTGCCTGGTACGACAGGGGAACAGATACGCAGTATTTT. It codes for CAWYDRGTDTQYF.

This clone was found once. This chain joins TRBV6-5 and TRBJ2-1; 10 bases are shared with TRBD2. Germline values: CDR1 MNHEY, CDR2 SVGAGI. This CDR3 comprises 15 residues. The ends lost 4 bases at V and 8 bases at J; junction bases unmatched: 8. CDR3 nucleotide sequence: TGTGCCAGCAGTTCCGGGACTAGCGTCGGCTATGAGCAGTTCTTC. It is translated as CASSSGTSVGYEQFF.

The V call is TRBV4-2, the J call TRBJ2-2, with TRBD2 matching 7 bases. The CDR3 runs 18 residues. Germline V gene lookup returns CDR1 LGHNA and CDR2 YNFKEQ. Trimming took 5 bases from V and 3 from J; bases not matched to a gene: 15. The CDR3 spells CASSILPGGTEDTGELFF. CDR3 coding DNA: TGTGCCAGCAGCATACTGCCGGGGGGAACCGAAGACACCGGGGAGCTGTTTTTT.

J is TRBJ2-1 and V is TRBV30; D gene unclear. V lost 0 bases and J lost 6, with 9 bases in between. In germline, CDR1 is GTSNPN, CDR2 SVGIG (reference sequence). The CDR3 is 13 residues long. The CDR3 is CAWSVRTLNEQFF. For the CDR3, the DNA is TGTGCCTGGAGTGTACGTACTCTCAATGAGCAGTTCTTC.

The chain joins TRBV2 to TRBJ1-3; a possible D gene is TRBD1 (5 bases). Germline V gene data show CDR1 as SNHLY and CDR2 as FYNNEI. The CDR3 has 14 amino acids. The V and J ends lost 4 bases and 1 base respectively, with 8 bases between them. The CDR3 region is CASSGRGSGNTIYF. The CDR3 nucleotides read TGTGCCAGCAGTGGACGGGGGTCTGGAAACACCATATATTTT.

The chain employs TRBV6-1 and TRBJ2-1, with 7 bases lining up with TRBD2. The CDR3 has 13 amino acids. Germline-derived CDR1 and CDR2 are MNHNS and SASEGT. Trimming at V came to 8 bases and at J to 7 bases, leaving 8 bases not matched to a gene. The CDR3 loop reads CASGRTRLNEQFF. The CDR3 DNA reads TGTGCCAGCGGAAGGACTAGGTTAAATGAGCAGTTCTTC.

The rearrangement uses TRBV5-4 and TRBJ2-7; D ambiguous. The CDR3 totals 12 residues. The V end lost 0 bases, the J end lost 5 bases, and 6 bases lay between the germline ends. CDR1 SGHNT and CDR2 YYREEE come from the germline V gene (reference sequence). CDR3 sequence: CASSLGLDEQYF. For the CDR3, the DNA is TGTGCCAGCAGCTTGGGACTCGACGAGCAGTACTTC.

The chain carries TRBV27 and TRBJ2-7; the D gene is possibly TRBD2 (5 bases). The germline gives CDR1 MNHEY, CDR2 SMNVEV (reference sequence). CDR3 size: 13 residues. V was cut by 3 bases and J by 3 bases, with 9 bases left in between. CDR3 coding DNA: TGTGCCAGCAGTTTGGCACTAGACTACGAGCAGTACTTC. This codes for CASSLALDYEQYF.